This TCR beta chain stems from a study of blood T cell repertoires in COVID-19. Study-level information: Samples of COVID-19 (acute and convalescent) were obtained from the United States, Italy and Spain. Nucleic acid was either cDNA or gDNA, and it came from T cells, B-cell-depleted T cells, or PBMCs.

This table comes from immunoSEQ multiplex PCR, and its TCRdb copy is limited to in-frame clones, with some not included. This table holds around 250,000 clones, more than 70% found once. Trimming removed 4 bases at V and 1 base at J, with 14 bases between. The germline V gene has CDR1 SGHNT and CDR2 YYREEE (reference sequence). This CDR3 is built from 16 residues. Participant age was about 18 to 100 years, and participants resided in fewer than 30 US areas. Assignments of participants to cohorts depended upon their own reported clinical history. The TCR originated in a woman between 50 and 59 years old who had recovered from COVID-19. The chain uses TRBV5-4 and TRBJ2-2; perhaps TRBD1 as D (6 bases). Sequenced material: PBMCs or T cells enriched from blood (not recorded which). DNA of the CDR3: TGTGCCAGCAGCCGGGGCCAGGGGCTGAACACCGGGGAGCTGTTTTTT. Amino acids: CASSRGQGLNTGELFF.